The 21 T cell receptor beta chains below were found in one sample sequenced in a study of blood T cell repertoires in COVID-19. Produced via immunoSEQ multiplex PCR; TCRdb's table is partial and in-frame only. Here the sample spans 120,000 to 150,000 clones, more than 60% being singletons. The sample consisted of peripheral blood. The receptor source for this set is a man in his fifties or sixties with acute or convalescent COVID-19.

The V and J genes are TRBV12-2 and TRBJ1-2; the table calls TRBD1, which could not be checked here. TRBV12-2 has pseudogene status. This CDR3 is 14 amino acids long. In DNA form, the CDR3 reads TGTGCAAGTCGCCCGACAGGGTCTAACTATGGCTACACCTTC. Amino acid sequence: CASRPTGSNYGYTF.

The V call is TRBV11-2, the J call TRBJ2-3; possible D gene TRBD2, 5 bases. CDR1 is SGHAT, CDR2 FQNNGV, per germline. The CDR3 contains 14 residues. V was shortened by 3 bases and J by 4 bases, with 11 bases between the two germline ends. The CDR3 reads CASSFLGSADTQYF. In DNA, the CDR3 is TGTGCCAGCAGCTTCCTAGGGAGTGCAGATACGCAGTATTTT.

This clone has only a few counts. The chain recombines TRBV14 with TRBJ2-6; 8 nucleotides line up with TRBD1. Germline CDR1 SGHDN, CDR2 FVKESK. The CDR3 has 17 amino acids. The J segment lost 4 bases and the V segment lost 4 bases, leaving 9 bases of the junction unmatched. The CDR3 sequence: CASSRQTGAGGANVLTF. As DNA, the CDR3 is TGTGCCAGCAGCCGCCAGACAGGGGCGGGAGGGGCCAACGTCCTGACTTTC.

The chain employs TRBV4-1 and TRBJ2-5, with TRBD2 as a possible D gene (6 bases). CDR3 length equals 13 residues. V dropped 5 bases and J dropped 5 bases, with 12 bases sitting between them. The germline gives CDR1 MGHRA, CDR2 YSYEKL. The CDR3 sequence: CASSSLRGETQYF. The CDR3 DNA reads TGCGCCAGCAGCTCCCTCCGGGGGGAGACCCAGTACTTC.

V usage is TRBV5-6 and J usage is TRBJ2-7; no clear D. The CDR3 runs 13 residues. Trimming took 0 bases from V and 4 from J, leaving 8 bases between them. Germline V CDR1 and CDR2: SGHDT, YYEEEE. CDR3 DNA: TGTGCCAGCAGCTTGGGTCAGTATTACGAGCAGTACGTC. Residues: CASSLGQYYEQYV.

J is TRBJ1-2 and V is TRBV4-1; 9 bases are a match to TRBD1. CDR1 and CDR2 (germline): MGHRA, YSYEKL. Trimming removed 0 bases from V and 3 bases from J; junction bases left unmatched: 5. The CDR3 consists of 16 residues. The DNA for the CDR3 is TGCGCCAGCAGCCAAGAGGGGACAGGGAGGGACTATGGCTACACCTTC. Translated: CASSQEGTGRDYGYTF.

The rearrangement joins TRBV29-1 to TRBJ2-2, with 15 bases identical to TRBD2. V lost 7 bases and J lost 7; bases outside the gene matches: 4. CDR1 and CDR2 from the germline V gene are SQVTM and ANQGSEA. This CDR3 contains 14 residues. For the CDR3, the DNA is TGCAGCGGGACTAGCGGGGGGGCCCGCGGGGAGCTGTTTTTT. Translating gives CSGTSGGARGELFF.

The rearrangement uses TRBV7-8 and TRBJ2-3, with TRBD1 matching over 12 bases. J lost 4 bases, V lost 2 bases, and 4 bases had no gene match. This CDR3 spans 16 amino acids. The germline V gene encodes CDR1 SGHVS and CDR2 FQNEAQ. The CDR3, as DNA: TGTGCCAGCAGCTTATTGGGACAGGGGGCCTCAGATACGCAGTATTTT. It specifies CASSLLGQGASDTQYF.

The rearrangement links TRBV13 to TRBJ2-7, with unresolved D. The CDR3 has 15 residues. V shed 5 bases and J shed 3 bases, with 17 bases lying between them. CDR1 is PRHDT and CDR2 is FYEKMQ in the germline V gene (reference sequence). The CDR3 DNA reads as TGTGCCAGCAGCGACTCCCGGTTTGGCAGCTACGAGCAGTACTTC. Translating gives CASSDSRFGSYEQYF.

The chain employs TRBV19 and TRBJ1-1; a possible D gene is TRBD1 (6 bases). This CDR3 has 19 amino acids. Trimming cost V 3 bases and J 1 base, with 24 bases left between them. Germline-derived CDR1 and CDR2 are LNHDA and SQIVND (reference sequence). Written as DNA, the CDR3 is TGTGCCAGTAGTATGGCCAGGGTAGGACAGACAAGGCGGAACACTGAAGCTTTCTTT. Translation gives CASSMARVGQTRRNTEAFF.

V and J are TRBV30 and TRBJ1-4; perhaps TRBD1 as D (6 bases). The CDR3 runs 14 residues. Trimming removed 1 base at V and 3 bases at J, with 9 bases between. CDR1 and CDR2 (germline): GTSNPN, SVGIG (reference sequence). The CDR3 here is CAWSANRANEKLFF. CDR3 sequence (DNA): TGTGCCTGGAGTGCGAACAGGGCTAATGAAAAACTGTTTTTT.

V gene TRBV7-9 combines with J gene TRBJ2-5, with 9 bases matching TRBD1. Germline loops: CDR1 SEHNR, CDR2 FQNEAQ (reference sequence). The CDR3 sequence is 14 residues long. V lost 4 bases to trimming and J lost 3 bases; unmatched junction nucleotides: 3. CDR3 loop: CASSSWTGEETQYF. As DNA, the CDR3 is TGTGCCAGCAGCTCCTGGACAGGGGAAGAGACCCAGTACTTC.

The chain is built from TRBV6-6 and TRBJ1-2; D may be TRBD1 (5 bases). V was clipped by 5 bases and J by 8 bases, with 15 bases between them. The CDR3 totals 13 residues. CDR1 is MNHNY, CDR2 SVGAGI, per germline (reference sequence). This CDR3 reads CASSNTGLSGYTF. DNA for the CDR3: TGTGCCAGCAGTAATACAGGCCTCTCGGGCTACACCTTC.

About this clone: This same CDR3 is encoded by further DNA sequences in the sample. J is TRBJ2-2 and V is TRBV2; 7 bases line up with TRBD1. Germline assignment: CDR1 SNHLY and CDR2 FYNNEI. Germline trimming cut 4 bases from V and 3 bases from J; bases unmatched to any gene: 2. The length of the CDR3 is 14 residues. CDR3 nucleotide sequence: TGTGCCAGCAGTGGGGACAGAGACACCGGGGAGCTGTTTTTT. This sequence encodes CASSGDRDTGELFF.

The CDR3 DNA reads TGTGCCTCAGGGTCTGGCGGGGCGGAGAATGAGCAGTTCTTC. It translates to CASGSGGAENEQFF. The chain recombines TRBV9 with TRBJ2-1; a possible D gene is TRBD2 (6 bases). Germline V gene data show CDR1 as SGDLS and CDR2 as YYNGEE. V dropped 10 bases and J dropped 7 bases, with 21 bases sitting between them. CDR3 length: 14 amino acids.

The V call is TRBV5-5, the J call TRBJ2-7; TRBD2 aligns across 14 bases. CDR1 is SGHKS, CDR2 YYEKEE, per germline (reference sequence). CDR3 size: 18 residues. V lost 4 bases, J lost 5 bases, and 14 bases stayed unmatched. This CDR3 is CASSRMPGLAGDHDEQYV. DNA of the CDR3: TGTGCCAGCAGCCGGATGCCGGGACTAGCGGGGGACCACGACGAGCAGTACGTC.

The chain uses TRBV2 and TRBJ1-2, with 7 positions matching TRBD1. Trimming removed 4 bases from V and 0 bases from J; junction bases left unmatched: 2. The CDR3 is made up of 14 amino acids. CDR1 and CDR2 (germline): SNHLY, FYNNEI. This chain's CDR3 is CASSGQGPNYGYTF. The CDR3 DNA reads TGTGCCAGCAGTGGACAGGGCCCTAACTATGGCTACACCTTC. The entire variable domain, with the rest obtained from reference TRBV2 and TRBJ1-2, is as follows: EPEVTQTPSHQVTQMGQEVILRCVPISNHLYFYWYRQILGQKVEFLVSFYNNEISEKSEIFDDQFSVERPDGSNFTLKIRSTKLEDSAMYFCASSGQGPNYGYTFGSGTRLTVV.

The genes are TRBV18 and TRBJ2-1, with 7 nucleotides matching TRBD1. Germline V lookup: CDR1 KGHSH, CDR2 LQKENI. This CDR3 is 13 amino acids long. Trimming removed 6 bases from V and 9 bases from J; junction bases left unmatched: 8. This CDR3 reads CASSRQGAGEQFF. CDR3 nucleotides: TGTGCCAGCTCCCGACAGGGTGCGGGTGAGCAGTTCTTC.

The V call is TRBV5-6, the J call TRBJ2-3; TRBD1 is a possible D gene (6 bases). Germline V gene data show CDR1 as SGHDT and CDR2 as YYEEEE. This CDR3 has 15 residues. V lost 1 base and J 3 bases, leaving 12 bases between the germline ends. The CDR3 region is CASSLRGTGTDTQYF. The CDR3 DNA follows: TGTGCCAGCAGCTTGCGGGGCACAGGGACAGATACGCAGTATTTT. Using reference TRBV5-6 and TRBJ2-3 for the parts outside the CDR3, the full variable domain is DAGVTQSPTHLIKTRGQQVTLRCSPKSGHDTVSWYQQALGQGPQFIFQYYEEEERQRGNFPDRFSGHQFPNYSSELNVNALLLGDSALYLCASSLRGTGTDTQYFGPGTRLTVL.

The chain has TRBV23-1 and TRBJ2-7; 7 nucleotides match TRBD1. TRBV23-1 counts as an open reading frame of uncertain function. The CDR3 sequence is 16 residues long. The junction had 9 bases not matched to a gene; V was cut back by 3 bases and J by 1 base. CDR3 nucleotides: TGCGCCAGCAGTCATCCGGGACAGTGGGGATCCTACGAGCAGTACTTC. This codes for CASSHPGQWGSYEQYF.

The CDR3 nucleotides read TGCGCCAGCAGCCCCCGAAGTTATCGGGGGGAGCTTAGCTCTGGGGCCAACGTCCTGACTTTC. Translating gives CASSPRSYRGELSSGANVLTF. J is TRBJ2-6 and V is TRBV5-1, with TRBD2 matching over 7 bases. The CDR3 loop spans 21 amino acids. With V trimmed by 4 bases and J by 0 bases, 19 bases remained unmatched. Germline loops: CDR1 SGHRS, CDR2 YFSETQ.